This T cell receptor beta chain came from a study of Ad26.COV2.S vaccination and SARS-CoV-2 variants. Study at large: Dosing was one shot or two shots 56 days apart. Regarding the study as a whole: Placebo recipients had lower spike-specific TCR breadth than vaccine recipients.

The V and J ends lost 0 bases and 9 bases respectively, with 15 bases between them. CDR3 length: 14 residues. The germline V gene has CDR1 SGDLS and CDR2 YYNGEE. Specified treatment: some 19 received Ad26.COV2.S at low or high dose, single or two shots; 5 received placebo; per-sample allocation not given. Each sample was drawn 63 days after the first injection (of vaccine or placebo). In Boston, the donor was an adult between 18-55 years of age. A note on this clone: Its antigen is as yet unknown.

The table came from immunoSEQ multiplex PCR; TCRdb's copy has only in-frame clones and leaves some out. Here the sample spans more than 300,000 clones, 88% being singletons. The clonotype comes from a person between 18 and 60 years old who received the Ad26.COV2.S COVID-19 vaccine or a placebo. The sequencing used peripheral blood, collected in a trial of Ad26.COV2.S vaccine versus placebo. This chain links TRBV9 with TRBJ1-1; D is uncertain. CDR3 residues: CASSVETRGEKAFF. The CDR3 DNA follows: TGTGCCAGCAGCGTAGAGACAAGAGGCGAGAAAGCTTTCTTT.